These T cell receptor beta chains were read from a single sample in a study of metastatic and nonmetastatic thyroid tumors. TCRdb re-analyzed the PCR reads using MiXCR. In the table there are more than 35,000 clones, about a sixth of which are singletons. Source material: blood. The receptors were sampled from a male donor with papillary thyroid cancer or a benign thyroid nodule (not recorded which). Some clones in this sample may be carry-over from other donors' samples. The CDR3 runs from the conserved cysteine through the conserved F or W. D genes are given only for firm matches. A row's size may be missing; if present it is once, few, many or a size class.

v_gene	d_gene	j_gene	abundance	CDR3nt	CDR3aa
TRBV27	TRBD2	TRBJ2-7	few	TGTGCCAGCCGGGGACTAGCGTTGGACTACGAGCAGTACTTC	CASRGLALDYEQYF
TRBV10-3	TRBD2	TRBJ2-5	many	TGTGCCATCAGTGACGGAGCGGGGGGACAAGAGACCCAGTACTTC	CAISDGAGGQETQYF
TRBV20-1	TRBD2	TRBJ2-1	.	TGTAGTGCCGCCGGGACTAGCGGATACAATGATCAGTTCTTC	CSAAGTSGYNDQFF
TRBV19	.	TRBJ1-5	many	TGTGCCAGTAGTATAGATGGGTTGAGGCCAGACAATCAGCCCCAGCATTTT	CASSIDGLRPDNQPQHF
TRBV6-1	.	TRBJ1-2	.	TGTGCCGGAGGGGAGGGTTTTGGTGGCTACACCTTC	CAGGEGFGGYTF
TRBV5-6	TRBD2	TRBJ2-7	once	TGTGCCAGCAGCTTCCCGGGACTAGGGAATTCGCAGTACTTC	CASSFPGLGNSQYF
TRBV2	TRBD2	TRBJ2-3	.	TGTGCCAGCAGTGACTCCCTAGCGGGTGTGCCCGATACGCAGTATTTT	CASSDSLAGVPDTQYF
TRBV11-2	.	TRBJ2-1	.	TGTGCCAGCAGCTCATGGGGCGGTGGGCGCTACAATGAGCAGTTCTTC	CASSSWGGGRYNEQFF
TRBV4-1	TRBD1	TRBJ1-3	many	TGCGCCAGCAGCCGTCGACAGGGAGCACCTATCTTCTCTGGAAACACCATATATTTT	CASSRRQGAPIFSGNTIYF
TRBV7-2	.	TRBJ2-7	medium-sized	TGTGCCAGCAGCTTAAGGGGGGGGTTCGACGAGCAGTACTTC	CASSLRGGFDEQYF
TRBV14	.	TRBJ2-5	few	TGTGCCAGCAGCCAGCCTGGCCGGGAGACCCAGTACTTT	CASSQPGRETQYF
TRBV4-1	TRBD1	TRBJ2-4	many	TGCGCCAGCAGCCGCGTCCCTCAGGGGGCAGACATTCAGTACTTC	CASSRVPQGADIQYF
TRBV6-2/TRBV6-3	.	TRBJ2-1	many	TGTGCCAGCAGTTACCTGGGCCACAATGAGCAGTTCTTC	CASSYLGHNEQFF
TRBV15	.	TRBJ2-5	few	TGTGCCACCATCATACATCCGTTGGGGTACTCGACCCAGTACTTC	CATIIHPLGYSTQYF
TRBV10-2	TRBD1	TRBJ2-1	many	TGCGCCAGCAGTGGCCGGGACAGGGCTTCCAATGAGCAGTTCTTC	CASSGRDRASNEQFF
TRBV20-1	TRBD2	TRBJ2-1	once	TGCAGTTCTAGAGATCTCGGACTAGCTCGTCTCAATGAGCAGTTCTTC	CSSRDLGLARLNEQFF
TRBV7-9	.	TRBJ2-7	.	TGTGCCAGCAGCCCCGAAGGTGCTATAACCTACCAGCAGTACTTC	CASSPEGAITYQQYF
TRBV7-3	.	TRBJ2-7	many	TGTGCCAGCAGCCCCGCCGACGCCTACGAGCAGTACTTC	CASSPADAYEQYF
TRBV20-1	.	TRBJ2-7	.	TGCAGTGCCACACCTATCAGCACCTATGAGCAGTACTTC	CSATPISTYEQYF
TRBV29-1	.	TRBJ1-2	many	TGCAGCGCCAGGGACGGTAACTATGGCTACACCTTC	CSARDGNYGYTF
TRBV28	.	TRBJ1-6	few	TGTGCCAGCAGCACAGGACCGCCCAGTAATTCACCCCTCCACTTT	CASSTGPPSNSPLHF
TRBV7-9	.	TRBJ2-1	many	TGTGCCAGCAGCACGCGGACGAGGCCCTATGAGCAGTTCTTC	CASSTRTRPYEQFF
TRBV29-1	.	TRBJ1-1	.	TGCAGCGTTGGGGAGGAGGGCACTGAAGCTTTCTTT	CSVGEEGTEAFF
TRBV27	TRBD1	TRBJ1-5	many	TGTGCCAGCAGTCAACAGGGGTCCTCCCATCGGCCCCAGCATTTT	CASSQQGSSHRPQHF
TRBV20-1	.	TRBJ1-4	many	TGCAGTGCTAGAGATTTTGAGAATGGGGAAAAACTGTTTTTT	CSARDFENGEKLFF
TRBV6-4	TRBD2	TRBJ2-3	many	TGTGCCAGCAGTGACTGGGGCGGGGGAAGCACAGATACGCAGTATTTT	CASSDWGGGSTDTQYF
TRBV24-1	TRBD1	TRBJ2-7	medium-sized	TGTGCCACCAGTGTGACAGGGGCCTACGAGCAGTACTTC	CATSVTGAYEQYF
TRBV11-1	TRBD2	TRBJ2-1	.	TGTGCCAGCAGCTTAGCCCTAGCGGGGTACAATGAGCAGTTCTTC	CASSLALAGYNEQFF
TRBV6-1	.	TRBJ1-1	many	TGTGCCAGCAGTCGTACCATGAACACTGAAGCTTTCTTT	CASSRTMNTEAFF
TRBV7-8	TRBD1	TRBJ2-1	many	TGTGCCAGCAGCATCGGGACAGTTAGCTCCTACAATGAGCAGTTCTTC	CASSIGTVSSYNEQFF
TRBV12-3/TRBV12-4	.	TRBJ1-6	few	TGTGCCAGCAGTTCCCGCCGGGCCAGCGGCTCACCCCTCCACTTT	CASSSRRASGSPLHF
TRBV20-1	.	TRBJ2-6	.	TGCAGTGCTAGTCCAGTAGGGGGGAGAGGTGTTCGAGGGGCCAACGTCCTGACTTTC	CSASPVGGRGVRGANVLTF
TRBV6-1	.	TRBJ1-6	few	TGTGCCAGCAGCCCCGACAGATTAGGTTCACCCCTCCACTTT	CASSPDRLGSPLHF
TRBV30	TRBD1	TRBJ1-6	.	TGTGCCTGGAGTGTACACGGACAGGCCCTCCACTTT	CAWSVHGQALHF
TRBV6-1	.	TRBJ1-5	many	TGTGCCAGCAGTGAACTGGCGACAGGAATTAATCAGCCCCAGCATTTT	CASSELATGINQPQHF
TRBV19	.	TRBJ1-2	many	TGTGCCAGTAGTATAGTAGGACAGCAATTTAACTATGGCTACACCTTC	CASSIVGQQFNYGYTF
TRBV20-1	TRBD2	TRBJ2-3	.	TGCAGTGCTAGTGAGGGGACTAGCTTAACAGATACGCAGTATTTT	CSASEGTSLTDTQYF
TRBV6-1	.	TRBJ1-5	few	TGTGCCAGCAGTGTAGGTATCAACAGGTCGGTACAGCCCCAGCATTTT	CASSVGINRSVQPQHF
TRBV7-2	.	TRBJ2-5	.	TGTGCCAGCAGCTTAGTAGTACTAGTTCCAGATACCCAGTACTTC	CASSLVVLVPDTQYF
TRBV29-1	.	TRBJ1-1	.	TGCAGCGTTGAAGGAGGACAGCAATATGAAGCTTTCTTT	CSVEGGQQYEAFF
TRBV10-3	.	TRBJ1-2	.	TGTGCCATCAGTGAGTCGGCTCGACAGGTGGCTGGCTATGGCTACACCTTC	CAISESARQVAGYGYTF
TRBV20-1	.	TRBJ1-1	many	TGCAGTGCTAGAGTAAGGGACACTGAAGCTTTCTTT	CSARVRDTEAFF
TRBV7-9	.	TRBJ2-7	many	TGTGCCAGCAGCCCCTTCGGAGCGATCACCTACGAGCAGTACTTC	CASSPFGAITYEQYF
TRBV6-1	.	TRBJ1-5	many	TGTGCCAGCATTCCGACGGTTAGCAATCAGCCCCAGCATTTT	CASIPTVSNQPQHF
TRBV6-1	TRBD1	TRBJ2-7	many	TGTGCCAGCAGTCCGGGAACAGGGGGTGGTGAGCAGTACTTC	CASSPGTGGGEQYF
TRBV5-1	.	TRBJ2-3	many	TGCGCCAGCAAGAGGGCAGGGTATACAGATACGCAGTATTTT	CASKRAGYTDTQYF
TRBV20-1	.	TRBJ2-5	many	TGCAGTGCTAGAGAAAGGGGTGGGGGCCAAGAGACCCAGTACTTC	CSARERGGGQETQYF
TRBV5-8	.	TRBJ2-7	many	TGTGCCAGCAGCTTCAGGGGAACCTACGAGCAGTACTTC	CASSFRGTYEQYF
TRBV27	.	TRBJ2-5	many	TGTGCCAGCAGTGAATGGGTTGGCGAGACCCAGTACTTC	CASSEWVGETQYF
TRBV20-1	.	TRBJ1-6	.	TGCAGTGCTAGAGAGATAGGGTTATCACCCCTCCACTTT	CSAREIGLSPLHF
TRBV5-1	.	TRBJ2-7	many	TGCGCCAGCAGCCCCTTGGACGGGACACCCACCTACGAGCAGTACTTC	CASSPLDGTPTYEQYF
TRBV7-9	TRBD2	TRBJ2-2	many	TGTGCCAGCAGCTTAGAGACTAGCGGGGGCTACACCGGGGAGCTGTTTTTT	CASSLETSGGYTGELFF
TRBV19	.	TRBJ2-2	many	TGTGCCAGTTCTTTACCGGGGCGGGGGAACACCGGGGAGCTGTTTTTT	CASSLPGRGNTGELFF
TRBV4-1	TRBD1	TRBJ2-5	many	TGCGCCAGCAGCCACCGGACAGGGGGCTTTGAGACCCAGTACTTC	CASSHRTGGFETQYF
TRBV5-1	.	TRBJ1-1	many	TGCGCCAGCAGCTTGACTTGGAACACTGAAGCTTTCTTT	CASSLTWNTEAFF